The next 8 T cell receptor beta chains were all read from a single sample in a study of human T cells and chemical hapten exposure. TCRdb called the RACE reads again in MiXCR, with one record for every CDR3 protein. This sample has under 130,000 distinct CDR3 sequences, with 8% to 13% found just once. Described time point: patch test 1, 2 weeks after DPC sensitization. The treatment was: therapeutic diphenylcyclopropenone sensitization with weekly scalp DPC. The source material was whole blood, sampled in connection with sensitization to the hapten diphenylcyclopropenone (DPC). Receptor source: a woman between 35 and 50 years old with alopecia areata. Some clones in this sample may be carry-over from other donors' samples.

The chain is built from TRBV12-3 or TRBV12-4 and TRBJ1-5; unclear D gene. Trimming cost V 5 bases and J 5 bases, with 10 bases left between them. The CDR3 contains 13 residues. This CDR3 reads CASSRGRDQPQHF. As DNA, the CDR3 is TGTGCCAGCAGTCGAGGGAGGGATCAGCCCCAGCATTTT.

This clonotype was detected a few times. This chain uses TRBV19 with TRBJ2-7; D not certain. Trimming shortened V by 5 bases and J by 2 bases, and 16 bases separated the two germline ends. This CDR3 contains 15 residues. CDR1 and CDR2 from the germline V gene are LNHDA and SQIVND (reference sequence). CDR3 nucleotides: TGTGCCAGTAGTGCCCGGACCGCTCCCCCCTACGAGCAGTACTTC. It is translated as CASSARTAPPYEQYF. Variable domain in full (rest from reference TRBV19 and TRBJ2-7): DGGITQSPKYLFRKEGQNVTLSCEQNLNHDAMYWYRQDPGQGLRLIYYSQIVNDFQKGDIAEGYSVSREKKESFPLTVTSAQKNPTAFYLCASSARTAPPYEQYFGPGTRLTVT.

Details on this clonotype: Given a much more abundant clone one base away, this may be a read error. The chain combines TRBV28 with TRBJ2-5; TRBD2 aligns across 8 bases. V dropped 4 bases and J dropped 0; count of bases not matched to a gene: 4. Germline CDR1 is MDHEN and CDR2 is SYDVKM. The CDR3 is 15 residues long. In DNA, the CDR3 is TGTGCCAGCAGTTCTCCGGGACTAGACCAAGAGACCCAGTACTTC. Its protein product is CASSSPGLDQETQYF.

This clonotype was counted at least ten times. The chain links TRBV7-8 to TRBJ1-3, with a tentative D call TRBD1 (5 bases). The CDR3 runs to 14 residues. Trimming removed 4 bases from V and 0 bases from J, with 7 bases in between. Germline CDR1 and CDR2: SGHVS and FQNEAQ. CDR3 nucleotide sequence: TGTGCCAGCAGCTCGGGGCTCTCTGGAAACACCATATATTTT. Its translation is CASSSGLSGNTIYF.

In this sample, this clonotype turned up many times. The V gene is TRBV7-2, the J gene TRBJ2-7; no clear D. This CDR3 is built from 14 residues. Deletions cut 2 bases from V and 2 bases from J, with 10 bases between. Germline lookup yields CDR1 SGHTA and CDR2 FQGNSA. CDR3 coding DNA: TGTGCCAGCAGCTTAAACAAGGGAACCTACGAGCAGTACTTC. It is translated as CASSLNKGTYEQYF. Complete variable domain (other parts from reference TRBV7-2 and TRBJ2-7): GAGVSQSPSNKVTEKGKDVELRCDPISGHTALYWYRQSLGQGLEFLIYFQGNSAPDKSGLPSDRFSAERTGGSVSTLTIQRTQQEDSAVYLCASSLNKGTYEQYFGPGTRLTVT.

This clonotype has at least ten counts. The rearrangement links TRBV7-2 to TRBJ2-1, with TRBD2 as a possible D gene (5 bases). Between the trimmed V and J ends, which lost 4 bases and 5 bases, there was a span of 15 bases. The CDR3 has 15 amino acids. The germline gives CDR1 SGHTA, CDR2 FQGNSA. CDR3 DNA sequence: TGTGCCAGCAGCTGGAGGACCGGCGGTAACAATGAGCAGTTCTTC. Translated, it gives CASSWRTGGNNEQFF.

This clonotype came up once. V gene TRBV5-6 combines with J gene TRBJ1-6; D is ambiguous. Germline CDR1 is SGHDT and CDR2 is YYEEEE. CDR3 length: 14 amino acids. V was shortened by 3 bases and J by 9 bases, with 13 bases between the two germline ends. Here the CDR3 reads CASSSTWTGSPLHF. The CDR3 DNA reads TGTGCCAGCAGCTCCACCTGGACGGGTTCACCCCTCCACTTT.

The chain is built from TRBV5-1 and TRBJ2-7; D remains unclear. This CDR3 is built from 15 residues. CDR1 SGHRS and CDR2 YFSETQ come from the germline V gene. V was shortened by 2 bases and J by 1 base, with 13 bases between the two germline ends. The CDR3 bases are TGCGCCAGCAGCTTTAAAGGGCCAGAATCCTACGAGCAGTACTTC. Translation: CASSFKGPESYEQYF.